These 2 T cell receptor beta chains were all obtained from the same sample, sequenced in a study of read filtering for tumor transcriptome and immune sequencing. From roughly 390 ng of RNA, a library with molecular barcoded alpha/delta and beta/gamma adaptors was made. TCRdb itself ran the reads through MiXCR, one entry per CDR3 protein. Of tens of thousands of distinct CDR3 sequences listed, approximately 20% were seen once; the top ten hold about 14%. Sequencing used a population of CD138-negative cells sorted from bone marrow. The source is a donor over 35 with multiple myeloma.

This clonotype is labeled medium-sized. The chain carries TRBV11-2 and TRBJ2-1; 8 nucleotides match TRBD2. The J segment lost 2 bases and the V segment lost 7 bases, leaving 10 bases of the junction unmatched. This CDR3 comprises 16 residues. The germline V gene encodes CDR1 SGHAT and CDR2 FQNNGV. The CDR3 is CASIPSSGDAYNEQFF. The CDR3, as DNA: TGTGCCAGCATCCCTAGTAGCGGGGACGCCTACAATGAGCAGTTCTTC.

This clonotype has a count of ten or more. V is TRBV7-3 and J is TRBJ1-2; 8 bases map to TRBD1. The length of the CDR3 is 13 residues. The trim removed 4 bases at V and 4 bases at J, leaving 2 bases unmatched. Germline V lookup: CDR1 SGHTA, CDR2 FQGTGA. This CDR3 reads CASSSGQGYGYTF. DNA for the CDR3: TGTGCCAGCAGCTCCGGACAGGGCTATGGCTACACCTTC.